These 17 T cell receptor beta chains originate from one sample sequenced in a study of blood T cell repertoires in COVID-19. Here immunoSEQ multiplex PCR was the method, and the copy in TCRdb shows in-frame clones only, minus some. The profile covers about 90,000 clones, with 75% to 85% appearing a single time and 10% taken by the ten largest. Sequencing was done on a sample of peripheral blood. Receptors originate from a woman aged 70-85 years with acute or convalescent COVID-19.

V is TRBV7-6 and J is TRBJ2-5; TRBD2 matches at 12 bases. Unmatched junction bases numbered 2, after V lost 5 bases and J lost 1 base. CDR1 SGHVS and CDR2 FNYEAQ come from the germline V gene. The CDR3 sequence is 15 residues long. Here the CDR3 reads CASSGLAGTQETQYF. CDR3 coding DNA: TGTGCCAGCAGCGGACTAGCGGGGACCCAAGAGACCCAGTACTTC.

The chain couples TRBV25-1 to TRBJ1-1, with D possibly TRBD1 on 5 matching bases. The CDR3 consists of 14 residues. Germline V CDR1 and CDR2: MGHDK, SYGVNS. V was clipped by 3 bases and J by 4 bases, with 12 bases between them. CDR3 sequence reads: CASSEHQGFTEAFF. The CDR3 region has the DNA TGTGCCAGCAGTGAGCATCAGGGTTTCACTGAAGCTTTCTTT.

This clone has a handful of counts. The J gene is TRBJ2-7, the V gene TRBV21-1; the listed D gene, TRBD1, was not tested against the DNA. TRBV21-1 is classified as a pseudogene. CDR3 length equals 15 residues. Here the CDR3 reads CASIPGQGARCEQYF. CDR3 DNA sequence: TGTGCCAGCATCCCCGGACAGGGGGCACGATGCGAGCAGTACTTC.

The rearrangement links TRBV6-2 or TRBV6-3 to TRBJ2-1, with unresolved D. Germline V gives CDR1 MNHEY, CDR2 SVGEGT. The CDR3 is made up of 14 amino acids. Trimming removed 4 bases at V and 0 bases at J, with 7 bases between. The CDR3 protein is CASSFPSSYNEQFF. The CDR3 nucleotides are TGTGCCAGCAGTTTTCCGAGCTCCTACAATGAGCAGTTCTTC.

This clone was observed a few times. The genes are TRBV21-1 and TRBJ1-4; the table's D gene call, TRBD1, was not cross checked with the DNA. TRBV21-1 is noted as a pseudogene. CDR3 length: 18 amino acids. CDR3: CASIRTGDIPGTNEKLFF. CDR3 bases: TGTGCCAGCATCCGGACAGGTGACATCCCCGGGACTAATGAAAAACTGTTTTTT.

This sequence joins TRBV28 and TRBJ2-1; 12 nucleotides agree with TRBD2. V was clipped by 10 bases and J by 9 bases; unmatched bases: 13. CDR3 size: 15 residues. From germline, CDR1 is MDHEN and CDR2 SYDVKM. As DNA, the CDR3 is TGTGCCATCACTCAGACTAGCGGGAGTAGGGGTGAGCAGTTCTTC. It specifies CAITQTSGSRGEQFF.

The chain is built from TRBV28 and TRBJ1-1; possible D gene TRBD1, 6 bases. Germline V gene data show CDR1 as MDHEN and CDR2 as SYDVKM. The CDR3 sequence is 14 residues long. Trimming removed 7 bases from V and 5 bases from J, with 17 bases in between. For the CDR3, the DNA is TGTGCCAGCACTACGAACGGGGGGCGTACTGAAGCTTTCTTT. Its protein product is CASTTNGGRTEAFF.

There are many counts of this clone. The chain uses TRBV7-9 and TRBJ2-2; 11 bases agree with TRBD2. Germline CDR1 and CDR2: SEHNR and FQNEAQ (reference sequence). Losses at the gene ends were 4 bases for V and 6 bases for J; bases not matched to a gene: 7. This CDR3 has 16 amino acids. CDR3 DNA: TGTGCCAGCAGCTCAGGGACTAGCGGCTTCTCCGGGGAGCTGTTTTTT. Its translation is CASSSGTSGFSGELFF.

As DNA, the CDR3 is TGTGCCAGCAGCCGCGGCCCAGCGGGGGCTGAGGCAGATACGCAGTATTTT. Translation: CASSRGPAGAEADTQYF. The gene calls are TRBV5-4 and TRBJ2-3; TRBD2 matches at 8 bases. From germline, CDR1 is SGHNT and CDR2 YYREEE (reference sequence). Trimming took 4 bases from V and 4 from J; bases not matched to a gene: 14. CDR3 length equals 17 residues.

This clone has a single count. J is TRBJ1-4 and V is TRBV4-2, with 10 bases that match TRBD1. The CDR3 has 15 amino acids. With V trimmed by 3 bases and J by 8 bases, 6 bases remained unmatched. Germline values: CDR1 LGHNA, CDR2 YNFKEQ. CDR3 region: CASSHRGTGVEKLFF. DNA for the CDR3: TGTGCCAGCAGCCACCGCGGGACAGGGGTCGAAAAACTGTTTTTT.

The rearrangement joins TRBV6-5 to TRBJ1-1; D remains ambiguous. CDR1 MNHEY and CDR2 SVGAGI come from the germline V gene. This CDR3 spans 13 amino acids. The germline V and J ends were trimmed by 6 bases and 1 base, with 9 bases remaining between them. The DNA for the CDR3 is TGTGCCAGCAGGGTATACTGGAACACTGAAGCTTTCTTT. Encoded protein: CASRVYWNTEAFF.

The chain's CDR3 is CASSLYTGGSLYEQYF. DNA of the CDR3: TGTGCCAGCAGCTTGTATACAGGGGGCTCCCTCTACGAGCAGTACTTC. This rearrangement joins TRBV11-1 to TRBJ2-7; 9 bases agree with TRBD1. CDR3 length: 16 amino acids. The junction had 9 bases not matched to a gene; V was cut back by 3 bases and J by 3 bases. Germline V lookup: CDR1 SGHAT, CDR2 FQDESV (reference sequence).

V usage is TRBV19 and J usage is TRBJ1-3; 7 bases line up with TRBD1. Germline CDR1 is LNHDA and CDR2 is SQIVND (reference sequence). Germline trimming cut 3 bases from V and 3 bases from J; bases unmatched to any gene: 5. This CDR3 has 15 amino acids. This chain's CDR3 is CASSIVQGYGNTIYF. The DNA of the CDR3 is TGTGCCAGTAGTATTGTACAGGGGTATGGAAACACCATATATTTT.

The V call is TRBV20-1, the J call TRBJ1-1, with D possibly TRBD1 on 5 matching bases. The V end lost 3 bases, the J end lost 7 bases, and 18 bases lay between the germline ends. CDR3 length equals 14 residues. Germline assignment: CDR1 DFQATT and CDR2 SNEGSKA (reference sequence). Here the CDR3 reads CSASIPGRFGEAFF. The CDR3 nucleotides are TGCAGTGCTAGTATTCCAGGGCGGTTCGGTGAAGCTTTCTTT.

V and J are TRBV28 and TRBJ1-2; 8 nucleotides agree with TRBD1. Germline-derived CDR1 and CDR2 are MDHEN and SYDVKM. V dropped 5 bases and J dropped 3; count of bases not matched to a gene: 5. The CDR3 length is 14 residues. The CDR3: CASSRDRRDYGYTF. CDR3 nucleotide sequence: TGTGCCAGCAGTAGGGACAGGAGGGACTATGGCTACACCTTC.

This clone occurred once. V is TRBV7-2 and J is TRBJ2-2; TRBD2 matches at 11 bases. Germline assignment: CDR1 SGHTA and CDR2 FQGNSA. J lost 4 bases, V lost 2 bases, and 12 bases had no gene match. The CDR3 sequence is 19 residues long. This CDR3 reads CASSLSLLAGGGVTGELFF. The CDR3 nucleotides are TGTGCCAGCAGCTTATCTCTCCTAGCGGGAGGCGGGGTCACCGGGGAGCTGTTTTTT.

CDR3 sequence (DNA): TGCGCCAGCAGCTTGGCACCGGGACAGGGGACCTACGAGCAGTACTTC. This translates into CASSLAPGQGTYEQYF. The genes are TRBV5-1 and TRBJ2-7, with TRBD1 matching over 10 bases. Trimming took 0 bases from V and 2 from J; bases not matched to a gene: 5. The CDR3 runs to 16 residues. CDR1 is SGHRS and CDR2 is YFSETQ in the germline V gene.